These 2 T cell receptor beta chains were sequenced from one sample in a study of blood T cell repertoires in COVID-19. Sequencing used immunoSEQ multiplex PCR; TCRdb keeps in-frame clones, though not all of them. The table records tens of thousands of clones, 80% of them present only once. The sequenced sample was peripheral blood. The source of these receptors is a woman in her 70s with acute or convalescent COVID-19.

In this sample, this clone turned up once. This sequence may be a read error, since a much larger clone differs from it by one base. The genes are TRBV12-3 or TRBV12-4 and TRBJ1-1, with a tentative D call TRBD1 (5 bases). Trimming pared 5 bases from V and 0 bases from J, leaving 7 bases between. The length of the CDR3 is 13 residues. In nucleotides, the CDR3 is TGTGCCAGCAGTCGACAGATGAACACTGAAGCTTTCTTT. Translating gives CASSRQMNTEAFF.

The V call is TRBV5-1, the J call TRBJ1-6; 9 bases are shared with TRBD1. This CDR3 has 15 amino acids. V was clipped by 4 bases and J by 4 bases; unmatched bases: 3. Germline lookup yields CDR1 SGHRS and CDR2 YFSETQ. CDR3 DNA: TGCGCCAGCAGCACGACAGGGGGTTATAATTCACCCCTCCACTTT. Protein: CASSTTGGYNSPLHF. The entire variable domain, with the rest obtained from reference TRBV5-1 and TRBJ1-6, is as follows: KAGVTQTPRYLIKTRGQQVTLSCSPISGHRSVSWYQQTPGQGLQFLFEYFSETQRNKGNFPGRFSGRQFSNSRSEMNVSTLELGDSALYLCASSTTGGYNSPLHFGNGTRLTVT.